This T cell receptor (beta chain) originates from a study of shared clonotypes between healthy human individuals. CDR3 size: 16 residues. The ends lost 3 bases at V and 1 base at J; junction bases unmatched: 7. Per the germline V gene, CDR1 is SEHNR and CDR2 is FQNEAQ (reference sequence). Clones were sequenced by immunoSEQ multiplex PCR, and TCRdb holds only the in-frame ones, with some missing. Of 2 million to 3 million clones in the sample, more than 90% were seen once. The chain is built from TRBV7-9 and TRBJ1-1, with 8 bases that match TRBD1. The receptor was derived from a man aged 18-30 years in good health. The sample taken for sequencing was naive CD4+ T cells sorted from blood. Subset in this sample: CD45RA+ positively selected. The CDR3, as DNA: TGTGCCAGCAGCTTCGCAGGGGGCAAAACGAACACTGAAGCTTTCTTT. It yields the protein CASSFAGGKTNTEAFF.